These T cell receptor beta chains were read from a single sample in a study of spatial heterogeneity in lung cancer. TCRdb ran MiXCR on the 5' RACE reads and lists one entry per CDR3 protein. The sample includes about 56,000 distinct CDR3 sequences, 8.4% of them seen just once. This sample comprised PBMCs, obtained at surgery. The receptor source for this set is a female donor with early-stage non-small cell lung cancer. Each CDR3 is given with its conserved first and last residue. D genes are given only for firm matches. Clone size is stated in some rows and not others, as once, few, many or a class when expanded.

D gene,V gene,J gene,clone size,CDR3 protein,CDR3 DNA
.,TRBV30,TRBJ1-5,many,CAWSVQQGAQHF,TGTGCCTGGAGTGTACAACAGGGTGCCCAGCATTTT
TRBD1,TRBV6-5,TRBJ2-1,few,CASSRTLDRAVTEQFF,TGTGCCAGCAGTCGCACTCTAGACAGGGCCGTAACTGAGCAGTTCTTC
.,TRBV7-2,TRBJ2-5,.,CASSLDLTVQETQYF,TGTGCCAGCAGCTTAGACTTGACGGTTCAAGAGACCCAGTACTTC
.,TRBV9,TRBJ2-1,many,CASSENTNEQFF,TGTGCCAGCAGTGAAAATACGAATGAGCAGTTCTTC
.,TRBV5-1,TRBJ2-4,.,CASSNLPGLTRRRHF,TGCGCCAGCAGCAACTTGCCAGGGCTCACTCGTAGGAGACACTTC
.,TRBV3-1,TRBJ2-2,many,CASSQPPGELFF,TGTGCCAGCAGCCAGCCTCCCGGGGAGCTGTTTTTT
.,TRBV20-1,TRBJ1-1,few,CSAKVLNTEAFF,TGCAGTGCTAAGGTCTTGAACACTGAAGCTTTCTTT
.,TRBV7-9,TRBJ2-4,.,CASVQGGMKNIQYF,TGTGCCAGCGTCCAGGGGGGGATGAAAAACATTCAGTACTTC
.,TRBV6-5,TRBJ2-2,.,CASRPGLNTGELFF,TGTGCCAGCAGGCCAGGGTTGAACACCGGGGAGCTGTTTTTT
.,TRBV29-1,TRBJ2-1,many,CSVENRDHNEQFF,TGCAGCGTTGAAAACCGAGACCACAATGAGCAGTTCTTC
.,TRBV6-1,TRBJ1-2,.,CASSEGWYGYTF,TGTGCCAGCAGTGAGGGATGGTATGGCTACACCTTC
.,TRBV2,TRBJ1-5,few,CASRGGNQPQHF,TGTGCCAGCAGAGGGGGGAACCAGCCCCAGCATTTT
.,TRBV7-2,TRBJ1-2,.,CASSSFRRGASYGYTF,TGTGCCAGCAGCTCTTTTAGACGGGGGGCTAGCTATGGCTACACCTTC
.,TRBV7-3,TRBJ2-5,few,CASSLNTGAQETQYF,TGTGCCAGCAGCCTTAACACGGGGGCCCAAGAGACCCAGTACTTC
TRBD2,TRBV29-1,TRBJ2-3,few,CSVPLTSTSTDTQYF,TGCAGCGTCCCCCTGACTAGCACTAGCACAGATACGCAGTATTTT
TRBD1,TRBV19,TRBJ1-5,.,CASTDRTGGNQPQHF,TGTGCCAGTACAGACCGGACAGGGGGCAATCAGCCCCAGCATTTT